This T cell receptor beta chain appears in the sequencing data of a study of blood T cell repertoires in COVID-19. Overall study: From the United States, Italy and Spain came samples of acute and convalescent COVID-19.

Sequencing was performed with immunoSEQ multiplex PCR; in TCRdb, only in-frame clones are kept and a portion is missing. This table holds some 450,000 clones, approximately 88% found once. From germline, CDR1 is ENHRY and CDR2 SYGVKD. V lost 0 bases and J 8 bases, leaving 10 bases between the germline ends. This CDR3 is 14 amino acids long. Followed longitudinally, the Seattle patients had been enrolled during active infection. This TCR derives from a woman aged 45 to 65 with COVID-19, enrolled during active disease. Material for sequencing was peripheral blood. V usage is TRBV10-3 and J usage is TRBJ1-4; a weak D match, TRBD1 (5 bases). The CDR3 loop is CAISESRAGEKLFF. The CDR3 region has the DNA TGTGCCATCAGTGAGTCCAGGGCCGGCGAAAAACTGTTTTTT.